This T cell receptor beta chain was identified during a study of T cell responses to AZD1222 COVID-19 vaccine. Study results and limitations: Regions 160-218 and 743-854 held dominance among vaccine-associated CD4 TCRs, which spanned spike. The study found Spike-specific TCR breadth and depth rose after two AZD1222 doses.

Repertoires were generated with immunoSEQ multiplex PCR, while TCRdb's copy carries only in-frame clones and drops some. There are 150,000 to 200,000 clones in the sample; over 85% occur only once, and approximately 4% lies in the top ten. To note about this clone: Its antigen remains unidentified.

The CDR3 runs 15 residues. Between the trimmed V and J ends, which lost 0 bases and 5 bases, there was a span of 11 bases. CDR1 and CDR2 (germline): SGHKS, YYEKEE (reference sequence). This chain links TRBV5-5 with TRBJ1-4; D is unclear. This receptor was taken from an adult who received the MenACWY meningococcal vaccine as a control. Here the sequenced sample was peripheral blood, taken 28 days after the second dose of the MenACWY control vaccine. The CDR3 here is CASSLVQRENEKLFF. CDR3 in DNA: TGTGCCAGCAGCTTGGTCCAACGGGAGAATGAAAAACTGTTTTTT.